The entry that follows covers one T cell receptor (beta chain) sequence. What it binds is unknown. The observed sequence ends 3 residues before the CDR3 terminus, with the missing tail filled in from the germline J gene. The record originates from a study of T cells in women clearing cervical HPV infection. Study-wide background: For cases, blood was sampled a median 149 days after lesion detection, interquartile range about 90 to 230 days.

immunoSEQ multiplex PCR used an average of 1200 ng genomic DNA. Clones were sequenced by immunoSEQ multiplex PCR, and TCRdb holds only the in-frame ones, with some missing. Its listing shows 25,000 to 30,000 clones. Broader study findings: Unknown T-cell numbers per sample may underlie the richness differences. CIN3+ cases had significantly higher TCR richness than controls; evenness did not differ.

The germline CDR1 and CDR2 sequences are DFQATT and SNEGSKA (reference sequence). The V end was cut by 8 bases, the J end by 0 bases, with 7 bases between. This CDR3 region has 11 residues. This chain uses TRBV20-1 with TRBJ1-1; no firm D call. The TCR was taken from a woman between 18 and 70 years old with a cervical HPV16 infection that either progressed to CIN3+ or cleared (not recorded which). The sequenced material came from blood buffy coat. CDR3 in amino acids: CSPRLNTEAFF. The DNA read from the CDR3 is TGCAGTCCCCGGTTGAACACTGAA.